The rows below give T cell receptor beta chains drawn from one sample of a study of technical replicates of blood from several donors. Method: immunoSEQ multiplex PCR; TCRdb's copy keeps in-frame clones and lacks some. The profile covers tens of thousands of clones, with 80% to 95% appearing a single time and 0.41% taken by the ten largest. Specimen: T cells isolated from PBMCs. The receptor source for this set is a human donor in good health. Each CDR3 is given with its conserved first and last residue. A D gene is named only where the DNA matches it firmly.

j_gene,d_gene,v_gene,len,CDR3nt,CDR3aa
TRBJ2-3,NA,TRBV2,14,TGTGCCAGCAGTGTTCGGGGTCCCACAGATACGCAGTATTTT,CASSVRGPTDTQYF
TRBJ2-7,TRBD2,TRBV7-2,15,TGTGCCAGCAGCCTACGAGCGGGAGGAGGCTACGAGCAGTACTTC,CASSLRAGGGYEQYF
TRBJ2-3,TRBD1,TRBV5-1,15,TGCGCCAGCAAGATACGGGACAGACCATCAGATACGCAGTATTTT,CASKIRDRPSDTQYF
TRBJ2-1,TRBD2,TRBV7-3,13,TGTGCCAGCAGCTCCGGACTAGCAACTGCGCAGTTCTTC,CASSSGLATAQFF
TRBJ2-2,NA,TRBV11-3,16,TGTGCCAGCACCCCCTGGACGGGGAAGAACACCGGGGAGCTGTTTTTT,CASTPWTGKNTGELFF
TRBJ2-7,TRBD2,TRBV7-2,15,TGTGCCAGCAGCTTAGAAACTAGCGGGAGCTCGGAGCAGTACTTC,CASSLETSGSSEQYF
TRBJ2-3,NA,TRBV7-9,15,TGTGCCAGCAGCTTAAAGGGGGATATCTCAGATACGCAGTATTTT,CASSLKGDISDTQYF
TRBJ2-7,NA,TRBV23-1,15,TGCGCCAGCAGTAAAGCGGTGCCTACACCCTACGAGCAGTACTTC,CASSKAVPTPYEQYF
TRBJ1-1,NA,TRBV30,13,TGTGCCTGGAGTCGAGGGCAGATCGATGAAGCTTTCTTT,CAWSRGQIDEAFF
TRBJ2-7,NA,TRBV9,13,TGTGCCAGCAGCGGGGGCGGACGCTACGAGCAGTACTTC,CASSGGGRYEQYF
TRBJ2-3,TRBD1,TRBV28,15,TGTGCCAGCAGTTTGGTTGTGACAGGGACAGATACGCAGTATTTT,CASSLVVTGTDTQYF